The 25 T cell receptor beta chains in this list originate from one sample, sequenced in a study of Ad26.COV2.S vaccination and SARS-CoV-2 variants. Treatment noted: some 20 received Ad26.COV2.S at low or high dose, single or two shots; 5 received placebo; per-sample allocation not given. Samples were taken on day 63 after the first vaccine or placebo injection. Clones were read by immunoSEQ multiplex PCR, and TCRdb kept only the in-frame ones, dropping some. The data show about 680,000 clones, roughly nine tenths seen once. Sequencing used peripheral blood, obtained in a trial of Ad26.COV2.S vaccine versus placebo. These receptors were collected from a person between 18 and 65 years old who received the Ad26.COV2.S COVID-19 vaccine or a placebo.

The CDR3 spells CASSRAGLGNSPLHF. CDR3 nucleotide sequence: TGTGCCAGCTCACGAGCGGGACTGGGGAATTCACCCCTCCACTTT. This chain uses TRBV18 with TRBJ1-6; the D gene is possibly TRBD1 (5 bases). The CDR3 runs 15 residues. Trimming shortened V by 4 bases and J by 7 bases, and 14 bases separated the two germline ends. Germline V gives CDR1 KGHSH, CDR2 LQKENI.

The chain is built from TRBV10-3 and TRBJ2-7, with D perhaps matching TRBD1 or TRBD2 (5 bases each). CDR1 is ENHRY and CDR2 is SYGVKD in the germline V gene. With 5 bases removed from V and 0 bases from J, the gap between germline ends came to 14 bases. CDR3 length: 15 residues. The CDR3 coding sequence is TGTGCCATCAGTCTAGGGACGGAGACCTCCTACGAGCAGTACTTC. The encoded protein is CAISLGTETSYEQYF.

Remarks on this clone: Distinct nucleotide sequences in the sample also encode this CDR3. The chain is built from TRBV20-1 and TRBJ2-7, with no clear D. Germline-derived CDR1 and CDR2 are DFQATT and SNEGSKA (reference sequence). Trimming removed 3 bases from V and 3 bases from J, with 6 bases in between. The CDR3 is 11 residues long. The CDR3 loop is CSARDSYEQYF. In DNA, the CDR3 is TGCAGTGCTAGGGATAGCTACGAGCAGTACTTC.

The chain combines TRBV19 with TRBJ1-6; TRBD1 matches at 9 bases. The trim removed 4 bases at V and 8 bases at J, leaving 6 bases unmatched. The CDR3 contains 15 residues. The germline CDR1 and CDR2 sequences are LNHDA and SQIVND (reference sequence). CDR3 coding DNA: TGTGCCAGTAGTAGAGAAACAGGGGGCGATTCACCCCTCCACTTT. It specifies CASSRETGGDSPLHF.

This clone was seen a few times. Its ends do not fully match the called genes, so a read error is possible. This chain links TRBV19 with TRBJ2-1, with D uncertain. CDR1 and CDR2 from the germline V gene are LNHDA and SQIVND (reference sequence). This CDR3 is built from 15 residues. CDR3 loop: CASSIDSLGPNQQFF. The CDR3 nucleotides read TGTGCCAGTAGTATAGACTCGTTGGGTCCCAATCAGCAGTTCTTC.

This chain links TRBV4-2 with TRBJ2-1; D perhaps matches TRBD2 (6 bases). The V gene's germline CDR1 is LGHNA and CDR2 YNFKEQ. The CDR3 covers 16 residues. The V and J ends lost 1 base and 5 bases respectively, with 15 bases between them. The CDR3 spells CASSQVGGLTNNEQFF. CDR3 DNA sequence: TGTGCCAGCAGCCAAGTCGGGGGACTCACCAACAATGAGCAGTTCTTC.

The gene calls are TRBV30 and TRBJ2-3; a weak D match, TRBD1 (5 bases). The CDR3 runs 15 residues. The V and J ends lost 0 bases and 2 bases respectively, with 12 bases between them. Germline CDR1 and CDR2: GTSNPN and SVGIG (reference sequence). This CDR3 is CAWSVTLTVTDTQYF. The CDR3 coding sequence is TGTGCCTGGAGTGTAACATTGACAGTCACAGATACGCAGTATTTT.

The chain recombines TRBV19 with TRBJ1-6; D not certain. The CDR3 runs to 14 residues. V lost 0 bases and J lost 10, with 10 bases in between. Germline loops: CDR1 LNHDA, CDR2 SQIVND (reference sequence). The CDR3 bases are TGTGCCAGTAGTATAGAACTGGCTAGCTCACCCCTCCACTTT. This codes for CASSIELASSPLHF.

The gene calls are TRBV4-2 and TRBJ1-1; no firm D call. There are 15 residues in the CDR3. With 4 bases removed from V and 4 bases from J, the gap between germline ends came to 16 bases. The germline V gene encodes CDR1 LGHNA and CDR2 YNFKEQ. This chain's CDR3 is CASSPSPGRVTEAFF. In DNA form, the CDR3 reads TGTGCCAGCAGCCCCTCCCCTGGGAGGGTCACTGAAGCTTTCTTT.

DNA of the CDR3: TGTGCCAGTAATCAACCCACAGATACGCAGTATTTT. Its translation: CASNQPTDTQYF. J is TRBJ2-3 and V is TRBV19; D not certain. CDR1 and CDR2 from the germline V gene are LNHDA and SQIVND (reference sequence). This CDR3 is 12 amino acids long. The ends were cut back, 7 bases at V and 2 bases at J, with 7 bases in the middle.

This clone was counted a single time. V and J are TRBV24-1 and TRBJ2-1; 8 positions agree with TRBD2. This CDR3 spans 14 amino acids. The V and J ends lost 3 bases and 5 bases, in that order; junction bases with no gene match: 2. Germline assignment: CDR1 KGHDR and CDR2 SFDVKD. CDR3 in amino acids: CATSDTSGHNEQFF. DNA for the CDR3: TGTGCCACCAGTGATACTAGCGGACACAATGAGCAGTTCTTC.

The V and J genes are TRBV29-1 and TRBJ2-2; D is uncertain. V was clipped by 4 bases and J by 0 bases, with 9 bases between them. This CDR3 comprises 14 residues. Germline CDR1 and CDR2: SQVTM and ANQGSEA. The DNA of the CDR3 is TGCAGCGTTGGTGTAGGGTCGAACACCGGGGAGCTGTTTTTT. Translation gives CSVGVGSNTGELFF.

The rearrangement joins TRBV5-1 to TRBJ2-7; possibly TRBD1 for D (5 bases). This CDR3 is 13 amino acids long. Germline V gene sequence: CDR1 SGHRS, CDR2 YFSETQ. Trimming shortened V by 3 bases and J by 3 bases, and 10 bases separated the two germline ends. CDR3 in amino acids: CASSSTVHYEQYF. CDR3 nucleotide sequence: TGCGCCAGCAGCTCGACAGTGCACTACGAGCAGTACTTC.

The chain joins TRBV18 to TRBJ2-7, with TRBD1 matching 9 bases. Germline assignment: CDR1 KGHSH and CDR2 LQKENI. Trimming at V came to 6 bases and at J to 2 bases, leaving 5 bases not matched to a gene. The CDR3 totals 14 residues. CDR3 amino acids: CASSGGQGPYEQYF. CDR3 bases: TGTGCCAGCTCCGGGGGACAGGGTCCCTACGAGCAGTACTTC.

The chain combines TRBV2 with TRBJ1-6; D gene unclear. V was trimmed by 5 bases and J by 5 bases, leaving 13 bases between them. The CDR3 sequence is 15 residues long. CDR1 and CDR2 from the germline V gene are SNHLY and FYNNEI. The CDR3 here is CASSRHLDNNSPLHF. CDR3 nucleotide sequence: TGTGCCAGCAGTAGACACCTAGACAATAATTCACCCCTCCACTTT.

As concerns this clone: A single base separates this from a much larger clone, so it may be a read error. The chain recombines TRBV7-9 with TRBJ2-1; 10 bases align to TRBD2. Germline CDR1 reads SEHNR; CDR2 reads FQNEAQ (reference sequence). V dropped 4 bases and J dropped 3; count of bases not matched to a gene: 3. The CDR3 is 15 residues long. The CDR3 loop reads CASSSGTSDYNEQFF. The CDR3 DNA is TGTGCCAGCAGCTCCGGGACTAGCGACTACAATGAGCAGTTCTTC.

This clone has just a few counts. The chain uses TRBV12-3 or TRBV12-4 and TRBJ2-7; the D is unclear. This CDR3 comprises 13 residues. The V end lost 1 base, the J end lost 6 bases, and 10 bases lay between the germline ends. Here the CDR3 DNA reads TGTGCCAGCAGTTTAGGACTTACTTCCGAGCAGTACTTC. This codes for CASSLGLTSEQYF.

As regards this clone: With a much larger clone just one base away, this may be a read error. The same CDR3 arises from other DNA sequences in this sample as well. The V call is TRBV7-2, the J call TRBJ2-1; D gene uncertain. The CDR3 extends over 11 amino acids. V was trimmed by 4 bases and J by 4 bases, leaving 2 bases between them. CDR1 and CDR2 from the germline V gene are SGHTA and FQGNSA. CDR3 loop: CASSYYNEQFF. The CDR3 DNA is TGTGCCAGCAGCTATTACAATGAGCAGTTCTTC.

This rearrangement joins TRBV4-2 to TRBJ2-7, with 7 bases matching TRBD2. This CDR3 spans 15 amino acids. Losses at the gene ends were 3 bases for V and 7 bases for J; bases not matched to a gene: 12. The germline gives CDR1 LGHNA, CDR2 YNFKEQ. The DNA of the CDR3 is TGTGCCAGCAGCCAGGCGGGAGCCCCGATGTCTGAGCAGTACTTC. It codes for CASSQAGAPMSEQYF.

This chain uses TRBV24-1 with TRBJ2-1; TRBD1 agrees at 8 bases. Germline V gene data show CDR1 as KGHDR and CDR2 as SFDVKD. V lost 7 bases and J lost 8; bases outside the gene matches: 6. CDR3 length equals 13 residues. The CDR3 here is CATRRQGKDEQFF. CDR3 DNA: TGTGCCACCAGGAGACAGGGGAAGGATGAGCAGTTCTTC.

The genes are TRBV24-1 and TRBJ2-1, with 8 positions matching TRBD1. CDR1 KGHDR and CDR2 SFDVKD come from the germline V gene. V dropped 0 bases and J dropped 7; count of bases not matched to a gene: 4. The CDR3 is 15 amino acids. CDR3 DNA sequence: TGTGCCACCAGTGATTTGCTGACAGGGGAAAATGAGCAGTTCTTC. It encodes CATSDLLTGENEQFF.

The rearrangement uses TRBV23-1 and TRBJ1-1; D is ambiguous. TRBV23-1 is noted as an ORF with a role that remains uncertain. Trimming took off 8 bases at V and 8 bases at J, with 9 bases between the two ends. The CDR3 consists of 10 residues. CDR3 sequence (DNA): TGCGCCAGCCGGCGGCCGGAAGCTTTCTTT. The encoded protein is CASRRPEAFF.

The chain combines TRBV5-1 with TRBJ2-1; 9 bases fit TRBD2. CDR1 is SGHRS and CDR2 is YFSETQ in the germline V gene. Unmatched junction bases numbered 10, after V lost 7 bases and J lost 5 bases. This CDR3 is 15 amino acids long. The CDR3 nucleotides are TGCGCCAGCCGAAGAGGGCTAGCGGGAAACAATGAGCAGTTCTTC. Its protein product is CASRRGLAGNNEQFF.

The table lists this clone with a few counts. The V and J genes are TRBV4-2 and TRBJ2-7; 9 positions agree with TRBD2. The CDR3 runs to 15 residues. V lost 6 bases to trimming and J lost 2 bases; unmatched junction nucleotides: 8. Germline lookup yields CDR1 LGHNA and CDR2 YNFKEQ. CDR3 in amino acids: CASSAPSGGTYEQYF. CDR3 DNA: TGTGCCAGCAGTGCCCCCAGCGGGGGGACCTACGAGCAGTACTTC.

The rearrangement uses TRBV2 and TRBJ2-5, with D possibly being TRBD1 (6 bases). The germline V gene encodes CDR1 SNHLY and CDR2 FYNNEI. The CDR3 totals 13 residues. The V and J ends lost 9 bases and 5 bases respectively, with 16 bases between them. The CDR3 nucleotides are TGTGCCAGTGAATCAGGGGAATCGGAGACCCAGTACTTC. Translating gives CASESGESETQYF.